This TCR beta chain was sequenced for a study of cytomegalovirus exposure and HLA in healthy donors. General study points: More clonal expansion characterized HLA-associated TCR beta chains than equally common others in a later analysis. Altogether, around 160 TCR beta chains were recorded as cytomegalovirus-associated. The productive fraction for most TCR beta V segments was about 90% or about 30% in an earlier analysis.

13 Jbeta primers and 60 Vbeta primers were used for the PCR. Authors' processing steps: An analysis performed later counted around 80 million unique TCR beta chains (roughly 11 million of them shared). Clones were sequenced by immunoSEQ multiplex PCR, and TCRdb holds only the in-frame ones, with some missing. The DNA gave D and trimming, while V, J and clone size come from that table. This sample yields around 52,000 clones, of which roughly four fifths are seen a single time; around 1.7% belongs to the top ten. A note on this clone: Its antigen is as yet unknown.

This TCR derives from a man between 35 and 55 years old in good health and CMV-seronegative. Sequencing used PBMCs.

The CDR3 region is CASSLYGERGATDTQYF. CDR3 DNA: TGTGCCAGCAGCTTGTACGGAGAGCGGGGGGCCACAGATACGCAGTATTTT. J is TRBJ2-3 and V is TRBV5-6; 9 bases match TRBD2. V lost 1 base and J lost 2; bases outside the gene matches: 8. This CDR3 spans 17 amino acids. The V gene's germline CDR1 is SGHDT and CDR2 YYEEEE.